The source of this T cell receptor beta chain is a study of cytomegalovirus exposure and HLA in healthy donors (dated by TCRdb to about 2017). Describing the broader study: In an earlier analysis of 587 of the donors, 276 Gb of sequence data and roughly 100 million unique TCR beta sequences from 180 million or so T cells were reported. An early release covering roughly 600 HLA-typed donors comprised approximately 300 gigabases of sequencing data and some 79 million unique TCR sequences. Of the roughly 400 genotyped donors, roughly 80% fell in the genetic ancestry cluster associated with self-reported Caucasian donors. The aim of the study was to test whether cataloging public T cell receptors could identify signatures of past pathogen exposure. The T cell repertoires of under 750 subjects were profiled by immunosequencing and related to cytomegalovirus serostatus. A separate validation cohort of over 95 different subjects was used in addition to the 666-subject first cohort. To predict cytomegalovirus infection status, the study brought together high-throughput TCR immunosequencing, statistical association of individual TCRs with disease status, and machine learning. In a later analysis, previously published TCR beta repertoires from 666 donors were re-analyzed and high-resolution HLA genotyping was added so that TCR occurrence patterns could be studied. The later analysis used no new phenotypic data to find candidate immune exposures, relying instead on TCR beta sequences and their occurrence across donors. An earlier analysis of around 580 of the donors used high-throughput TCR beta sequencing to judge whether each TCR beta V gene segment behaved as functional or pseudogenic. Donor age, sex, ethnicity and CMV serostatus were compiled alongside the repertoire data. A later genetic analysis took genome-wide SNP genotypes for about 65% of the 666 donors and used that subset as a discovery cohort. All discovery cohort repertoires had been generated using a single sequencing platform. HLA typing covered class I and class II loci at four-digit resolution. Typing coverage differed by locus: A, B, C, DRB1 and DQB1 were typed in roughly 620-630 donors, DQA1 in about 510, DPA1 in some 610, and DPB1 in 472. Four or five DR-DQ haplotypes were handled as single units for association and clustering, since linkage in the cohort was strong. On average, roughly 240,000 unique TCR beta nucleotide sequences were sequenced per donor among about 400 genotyped donors of the cohort, with about 19% of those sequences being non-productive. General conclusions and limits of the study: In a later analysis, the rate of TCR association differed among HLA loci, with DRB1 alleles having the most associated TCRs and HLA-C alleles having the fewest. Some IMGT-functional V segments, including TRBV6-2 and TRBV6-3, could not be told apart with the 87-base-pair reads, so those segments were excluded. The presence/absence analyses assumed that sequencing depth was roughly uniform across donors, and that assumption may not be true. According to a later genetic analysis, donors in an Asian-associated ancestry cluster had fewer N-insertions in productive TCRs than the roughly 660-donor mean. In a later analysis, HLA-associated TCR beta chains were found to be more clonally expanded and to have lower generation probabilities than equally common non-associated chains. It was suggested by the authors that the approach could potentially be generalized to other disease states and immunological phenotypes. Three of the identified cytomegalovirus-associated TCR beta chains were confirmed in vitro to be specific for cytomegalovirus antigens. Approximately 18 rarely observed V segments, including chromosome 9 orphons, were excluded from the earlier analysis of approximately 500 of the donors because counts were too low. HLA typing was unavailable for some donors at each locus, so association tests used only the typed subset. Only TCR beta chains were sequenced in this cohort, and the absence of alpha or paired-chain data limited detectable features. The classifier was reported to diagnose cytomegalovirus status with high specificity and sensitivity in both the original and validation cohorts. Linkage disequilibrium might explain the correlated functional status among segregating V segments, but an unknown experimental factor could not be ruled out. Most CMV-associated TCR beta chains appeared to be HLA-restricted in a later analysis, and the HLA associations seemed to be driven largely by CMV exposure. When HLA alleles, especially DR and DQ, strongly co-occurred, TCR associations were difficult to assign to individual alleles. A further reported finding was that TCR beta sequences accurately predicted the HLA-A and HLA-B alleles for most subjects in the first cohort. Specific HLA alleles were associated with 15,000 to 20,000 TCR beta sequences at a false discovery rate of 0.05 in a later analysis. A cluster of highly shared sequence variants was judged likely to represent a technical artifact of the sequencing pipeline. Immune exposure information for the cohort was limited to CMV serostatus. An association between a missense DCLRE1C variant and V-gene and J-gene trimming of TCR beta chains was found in a later genetic analysis and replicated in an independent cohort. Most TCR sequences were seen in very few donors, while some public TCRs were found in many individuals. According to a later analysis, parvovirus B19, influenza, CMV and Epstein-Barr virus appeared linked to several top co-occurrence clusters. The study listed 150 to 200 TCR beta chains as associated with cytomegalovirus. Broadly in line with IMGT annotations, most TCR beta V segments showed up in productive rearrangements about 87% or about 30% of the time in an earlier analysis of some 590 of the donors.

CDR1 SGHAT and CDR2 FQNNGV are derived from the germline V gene. From cysteine to phenylalanine, the CDR3 is 15 amino acids long. Just the 45-base CDR3 DNA is kept, in frame starting at base 1. V is shortened by 5 bases, J by 2 bases, and the region joining them spans 15 bases. Receptor libraries were prepared by the immunoSEQ multiplex PCR assay. A mixture of 60 forward primers for TCR Vbeta segments and 13 reverse primers for TCR Jbeta segments was used in the multiplex PCR. The CDR3 region of rearranged TCR beta genes was amplified from genomic DNA with a multiplex PCR assay. The amplified TCR beta libraries were sequenced on the Illumina HiSeq System as 87-base-pair reads. The original methods were these. Across the 700 or so repertoires, a later analysis counted tens of millions of unique TCR beta chains, around 10 million of which were shared by at least two donors. Raw reads were error-corrected and collapsed into unique sequences with a nearest-neighbor algorithm that merged closely related sequences to remove PCR and sequencing errors. V, D and J gene segments were assigned by aligning CDR3 sequences to IMGT reference sequences. For a sequence to be retained, a match of at least six nucleotides to both a V gene segment and a J gene segment was required. Rearrangements were called productive when the CDR3 lacked stop codons and stayed in frame with V and J; all others were non-productive. Following IMGT convention, CDR3 was defined as the stretch from the second conserved V-encoded cysteine to the conserved J-encoded phenylalanine. Sequences without an unambiguous match to a single V gene segment were excluded from the earlier analysis of 500 to 700 of the donors. In an earlier analysis of around 590 of the donors, a V segment was called functional when productive rearrangements were above 56.7%, and segregating when the standard deviation between donors exceeded 5%. A statistical classification framework was built for diagnosing cytomegalovirus status from the catalog of TCR beta chain sequences. In a later analysis, V and J genes were assigned by comparing TCR nucleotide sequences against IMGT/GENE-DB human TR gene sequences. A later analysis assigned CDR3 sequences and most-parsimonious VDJ recombination scenarios with the TCRdist pipeline. In a later analysis, each TCR beta chain was defined by its CDR3 amino acid sequence together with its V-gene family, and reads without a unique V-gene family were excluded. A later analysis removed 600 or so highly shared, low-generation-probability nucleotide sequences to deal with suspected cross-contamination and a sequencing artifact. A later analysis calculated a clonal expansion index for each public chain from normalized within-repertoire ranks of inferred template counts. Generation probabilities in a later analysis came from a VDJ recombination model fitted to out-of-frame rearrangements, and those results were checked against IGoR. In a later analysis, TCR-TCR, TCR-HLA and TCR-CMV co-occurrence was scored with hypergeometric tests, and a repertoire-size bias correction was applied to TCR pairs. To estimate false discovery rates, a later analysis permuted the HLA or CMV assignments 20 times. In a later analysis, co-occurring TCRs were grouped using DBSCAN, with TCRdist sequence similarity added in when clustering inside HLA-allele-positive subsets. Repertoires with fewer than 30,000 or more than 120,000 public chains were left out of co-occurrence clustering, as were about 5 repertoires with anomalous nucleotide sharing. What TCRdb holds here is the immuneACCESS table cut down to in-frame rearrangements. Part of the clones is not present; checked against another copy, under half of the missing clones reflect an unresolved V gene, and the others are unexplained. V and J calls and clone size are given by that table; D and trimming were obtained from the DNA. For this sample the table gives approximately 140,000 clones, of which around 81% were detected only once. The ten largest clones capture around 1.9% of the sample.

Concerning this clone itself: The specificity of this receptor is unknown. No much larger clonotype is one base removed from it; base qualities were not supplied.

The cohort consisted of some 730 healthy bone marrow donors. All cohort members were sampled while nominally healthy, although unrecorded immune exposures were likely present. The donor was CMV seronegative and was included in the group of a few hundred seronegative cohort members. Every donor gave a peripheral blood sample, and the peripheral blood mononuclear cells from that sample were used for TCR beta sequencing. The Qiagen DNeasy Blood Extraction Kit was used to extract genomic DNA from the blood cell samples. The TCR comes from a woman between 45 and 60 years old in good health and CMV-seronegative. The sequenced sample consisted of PBMCs. The rearrangement combines TRBV11-2 with TRBJ1-1, with the D gene call left open. The nucleotide sequence reads TGTGCCAGCAGCCCGTTTCGGGGAATCAACACTGAAGCTTTCTTT. This gives the protein CASSPFRGINTEAFF.